The 10 T cell receptor beta chains given below trace back to one sample, sequenced in a study of human thymus T cells. Thymus was obtained from resections taken during corrective heart surgery. Sequencing used immunoSEQ multiplex PCR; TCRdb keeps in-frame clones, though not all of them. The sample contains roughly 77,000 clones, 95% of which appear only once. Sequenced material: thymus tissue. The receptors shown here come from a girl under three years old with a congenital heart defect but otherwise immunologically healthy.

The chain carries TRBV5-4 and TRBJ1-3, with no clear D. The CDR3 is 16 residues long. V was clipped by 5 bases and J by 0 bases, with 15 bases between them. Germline V lookup: CDR1 SGHNT, CDR2 YYREEE (reference sequence). CDR3 DNA: TGTGCCAGCAGTAACCTCCCCCAAAGCTCTGGAAACACCATATATTTT. Protein sequence: CASSNLPQSSGNTIYF.

CDR3 sequence: CASSEGQGMPQYF. The CDR3 DNA is TGTGCCAGCAGTGAAGGGCAGGGTATGCCCCAGTACTTC. The chain employs TRBV2 and TRBJ2-5; tentatively, D is TRBD1 (5 bases). The germline V gene encodes CDR1 SNHLY and CDR2 FYNNEI. This CDR3 has 13 amino acids. The V end lost 1 base, the J end lost 9 bases, and 12 bases lay between the germline ends.

V is TRBV19 and J is TRBJ2-4; D ambiguous. CDR3 length equals 16 residues. Trimming removed 1 base from V and 1 base from J, with 11 bases in between. The germline CDR1 and CDR2 sequences are LNHDA and SQIVND (reference sequence). The CDR3 sequence is CASSIVSPKAKNIQYF. CDR3 nucleotide sequence: TGTGCCAGTAGTATAGTCTCCCCTAAGGCCAAAAACATTCAGTACTTC.

V gene TRBV29-1 combines with J gene TRBJ2-1; D assignment may be TRBD1 or TRBD2 (5 bases each). Germline V lookup: CDR1 SQVTM, CDR2 ANQGSEA. The CDR3 spans 15 residues. V lost 0 bases and J lost 5, with 14 bases in between. DNA of the CDR3: TGCAGCGTTGAAGAGGGTCGAGGGGAGAACAATGAGCAGTTCTTC. Amino acids: CSVEEGRGENNEQFF.

The chain recombines TRBV21-1 with TRBJ2-1; TRBD2 is taken as the D call from the table, unchecked against the DNA. TRBV21-1 is tagged as a pseudogene. The CDR3 is 18 residues long. CDR3 DNA: TGTGCCAGCAGCCCCCATCATTCTAGCGGGAGGGATAACAATGAGCAGTTCTTC. Its translation is CASSPHHSSGRDNNEQFF.

V is TRBV6-6 and J is TRBJ1-5, with a weak D call TRBD1 (5 bases). The V end lost 10 bases, the J end lost 5 bases, and 15 bases lay between the germline ends. Germline V gene sequence: CDR1 MNHNY, CDR2 SVGAGI (reference sequence). CDR3 length equals 13 residues. The CDR3 reads CAISEGGDQPQHF. CDR3 DNA: TGTGCCATCTCGGAAGGAGGGGATCAGCCCCAGCATTTT.

This clone was seen once. The chain uses TRBV27 and TRBJ1-4, with unresolved D. Trimming shortened V by 2 bases and J by 1 base, and 11 bases separated the two germline ends. This CDR3 comprises 16 residues. Per the germline V gene, CDR1 is MNHEY and CDR2 is SMNVEV (reference sequence). The CDR3 spells CASSLKGWVTNEKLFF. Written as DNA, the CDR3 is TGTGCCAGCAGTTTAAAGGGCTGGGTAACTAATGAAAAACTGTTTTTT.

The chain joins TRBV5-4 to TRBJ2-1; D remains ambiguous. This CDR3 contains 12 residues. With 7 bases removed from V and 6 bases from J, the gap between germline ends came to 11 bases. CDR1 is SGHNT, CDR2 YYREEE, per germline (reference sequence). CDR3 residues: CASGLVFNEQFF. DNA for the CDR3: TGTGCCAGCGGGCTAGTTTTCAATGAGCAGTTCTTC.

The V and J genes are TRBV7-9 and TRBJ2-7; TRBD2 matches 10 bases. Looked up from germline, CDR1 is SEHNR and CDR2 is FQNEAQ (reference sequence). Trimming removed 4 bases from V and 4 bases from J; junction bases left unmatched: 7. CDR3 length: 15 residues. CDR3 in DNA: TGTGCCAGCAGCTCGCTGACTAGCGGGCCTTACGAGCAGTACTTC. Its translation: CASSSLTSGPYEQYF.

This chain uses TRBV28 with TRBJ2-1; perhaps TRBD2 as D (5 bases). The CDR3 is made up of 13 amino acids. Germline V gene lookup returns CDR1 MDHEN and CDR2 SYDVKM. Trimming left V 7 bases short and J 12 bases short, with 19 bases between. The chain's CDR3 is CASTNTAALRQFF. CDR3 DNA sequence: TGTGCCAGCACCAATACAGCGGCATTACGGCAGTTCTTC.